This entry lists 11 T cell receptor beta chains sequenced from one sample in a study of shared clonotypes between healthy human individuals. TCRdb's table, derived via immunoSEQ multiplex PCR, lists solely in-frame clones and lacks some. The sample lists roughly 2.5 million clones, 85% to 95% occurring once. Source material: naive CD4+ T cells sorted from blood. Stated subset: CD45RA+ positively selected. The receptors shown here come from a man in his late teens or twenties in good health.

Written as DNA, the CDR3 is TGCGCCAGCAGCCAAGAAACGGGACGGGGGCGCGAGCAGTACTTC. Its protein product is CASSQETGRGREQYF. This rearrangement joins TRBV4-3 to TRBJ2-7; D may match TRBD1 or TRBD2 (6 bases each). The CDR3 is 15 amino acids. Germline V gives CDR1 LGHNA, CDR2 YSLEER. The V gene lost 0 bases and the J gene lost 6 bases, with 15 bases spanning the gap.

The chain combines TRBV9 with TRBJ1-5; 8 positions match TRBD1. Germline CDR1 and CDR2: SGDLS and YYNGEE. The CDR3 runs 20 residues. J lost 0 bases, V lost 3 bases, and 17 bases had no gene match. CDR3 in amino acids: CASSAPKGGTGGYSNQPQHF. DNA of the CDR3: TGTGCCAGCAGCGCCCCCAAAGGGGGGACAGGTGGATATAGCAATCAGCCCCAGCATTTT.

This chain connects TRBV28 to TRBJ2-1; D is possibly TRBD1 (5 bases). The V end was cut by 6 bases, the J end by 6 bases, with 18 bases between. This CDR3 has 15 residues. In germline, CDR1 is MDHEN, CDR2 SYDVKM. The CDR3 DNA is TGTGCCAGCAGCCCGACAACAGGTTATGGCAATGAGCAGTTCTTC. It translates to CASSPTTGYGNEQFF.

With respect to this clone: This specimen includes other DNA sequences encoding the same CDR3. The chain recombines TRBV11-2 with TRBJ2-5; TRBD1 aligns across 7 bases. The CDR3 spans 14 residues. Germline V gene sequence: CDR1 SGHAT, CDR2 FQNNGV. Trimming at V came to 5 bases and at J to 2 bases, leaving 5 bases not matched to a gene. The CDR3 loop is CASSPDRVQETQYF. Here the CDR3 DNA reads TGTGCCAGCAGCCCTGACAGGGTTCAAGAGACCCAGTACTTC.

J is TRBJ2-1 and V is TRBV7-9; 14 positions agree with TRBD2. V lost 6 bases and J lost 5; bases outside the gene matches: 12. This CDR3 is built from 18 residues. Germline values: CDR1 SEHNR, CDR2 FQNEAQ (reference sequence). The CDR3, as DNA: TGTGCCAGCAGGCAAAGACTAGCGGGAGGGCCTCGGGACAATGAGCAGTTCTTC. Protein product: CASRQRLAGGPRDNEQFF.

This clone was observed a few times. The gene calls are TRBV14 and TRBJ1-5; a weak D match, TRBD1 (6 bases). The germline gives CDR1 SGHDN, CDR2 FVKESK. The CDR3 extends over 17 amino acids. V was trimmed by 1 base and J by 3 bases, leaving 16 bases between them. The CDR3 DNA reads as TGTGCCAGCAGCCAAGTTGGGGGCAGGGGCCTCAATCAGCCCCAGCATTTT. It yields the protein CASSQVGGRGLNQPQHF.

The CDR3 DNA reads TGTGCCAGCAGTACTTCCGGACAGTACACCGGGGAGCTGTTTTTT. It specifies CASSTSGQYTGELFF. This chain connects TRBV11-3 to TRBJ2-2; possible D gene TRBD1, 6 bases. The V gene lost 6 bases and the J gene lost 3 bases, with 14 bases spanning the gap. CDR3 length: 15 amino acids. CDR1 and CDR2 (germline): SGHNT, YENEEA.

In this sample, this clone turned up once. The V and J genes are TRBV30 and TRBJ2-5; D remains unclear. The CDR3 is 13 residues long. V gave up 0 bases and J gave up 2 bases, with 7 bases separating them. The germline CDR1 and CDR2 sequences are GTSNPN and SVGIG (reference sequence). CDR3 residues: CAWSVNMQETQYF. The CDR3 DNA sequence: TGTGCCTGGAGTGTTAACATGCAAGAGACCCAGTACTTC.

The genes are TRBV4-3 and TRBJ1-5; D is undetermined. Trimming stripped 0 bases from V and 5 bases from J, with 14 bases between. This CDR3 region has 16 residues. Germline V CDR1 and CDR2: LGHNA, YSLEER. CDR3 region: CASSQDLGGYYQPQHF. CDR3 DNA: TGCGCCAGCAGCCAAGATTTAGGCGGATACTATCAGCCCCAGCATTTT.

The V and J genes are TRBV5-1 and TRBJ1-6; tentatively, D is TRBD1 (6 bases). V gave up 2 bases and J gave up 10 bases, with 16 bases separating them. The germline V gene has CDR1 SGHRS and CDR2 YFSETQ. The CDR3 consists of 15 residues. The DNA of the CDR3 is TGCGCCAGCAGCTTATCAGGGGAAGTAAACTCACCCCTCCACTTT. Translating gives CASSLSGEVNSPLHF.

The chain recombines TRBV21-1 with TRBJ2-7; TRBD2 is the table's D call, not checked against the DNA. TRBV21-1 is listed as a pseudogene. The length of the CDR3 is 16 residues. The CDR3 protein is CASSKAGSGREDEQYF. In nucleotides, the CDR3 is TGTGCCAGCAGCAAAGCAGGGAGCGGGAGGGAGGACGAGCAGTACTTC.